These 17 T cell receptor beta chains were all obtained from the same sample, sequenced in a study of brain metastases from non-small cell lung cancer. The data were produced by immunoSEQ multiplex PCR, yet TCRdb's version contains in-frame clones alone and is incomplete. The sample includes 7,500 to 10,000 clones, roughly 80% of them seen just once. Specimen: primary lung tumor tissue. These TCRs come from a donor over 35 with non-small cell lung cancer.

Comment on this clone: Germline and junction disagree at one end, which may indicate a read error. This rearrangement joins TRBV30 to TRBJ1-5; 11 nucleotides agree with TRBD1. The CDR3 runs to 16 residues. Germline values: CDR1 GTSNPN, CDR2 SVGIG (reference sequence). The CDR3 nucleotides are TGTGTCTGGAGTACCCGTGGGACAGGGGGAACGGAGCCCCAGCATTTT. It translates to CVWSTRGTGGTEPQHF.

This clone was recorded only once. The chain uses TRBV28 and TRBJ1-1; D might be TRBD1 (6 bases). The CDR3 totals 16 residues. From germline, CDR1 is MDHEN and CDR2 SYDVKM. V was cut by 2 bases and J by 3 bases, with 16 bases left in between. The CDR3 DNA reads TGTGCCAGCAGTTTACACGCAGGGGCGGCGGACACTGAAGCTTTCTTT. Protein sequence: CASSLHAGAADTEAFF.

The chain recombines TRBV6-5 with TRBJ2-7; 8 bases agree with TRBD2. CDR3 length: 11 amino acids. Germline CDR1 reads MNHEY; CDR2 reads SVGAGI. With 6 bases clipped from V and 10 bases from J, the junction kept 5 bases outside the gene matches. The CDR3 region is CASSYGGAQYF. As DNA, the CDR3 is TGTGCCAGCAGCTACGGGGGGGCCCAGTACTTC.

The gene calls are TRBV15 and TRBJ1-1; D is unresolved. The CDR3 sequence is 15 residues long. Germline V gives CDR1 LNHNV, CDR2 YYDKDF (reference sequence). The V end lost 0 bases, the J end lost 1 base, and 9 bases lay between the germline ends. This CDR3 reads CATSRDLGENTEAFF. In DNA form, the CDR3 reads TGTGCCACCAGCAGAGATCTTGGGGAGAACACTGAAGCTTTCTTT.

The rearrangement uses TRBV2 and TRBJ2-2, with unresolved D. V was cut by 7 bases and J by 3 bases, with 6 bases left in between. The CDR3 spans 12 residues. Germline loops: CDR1 SNHLY, CDR2 FYNNEI. CDR3 bases: TGTGCCAGCAATGGCCACACCGGGGAGCTGTTTTTT. Protein: CASNGHTGELFF.

This clone was seen a few times. V gene TRBV2 combines with J gene TRBJ2-5, with D uncertain. Germline CDR1 and CDR2: SNHLY and FYNNEI. This CDR3 has 17 amino acids. Trimming took off 10 bases at V and 3 bases at J, with 27 bases between the two ends. CDR3 DNA: TGTGCCATCCGATCCACGTCCGGCAGTTCAAATAAAGAGACCCAGTACTTC. Translated: CAIRSTSGSSNKETQYF.

Concerning this clone itself: At one of its ends the junction is not consistent with the germline gene, which may arise from a read error. The chain has TRBV5-6 and TRBJ1-4; D may be TRBD1 (5 bases). The CDR3 loop spans 18 amino acids. The germline V gene encodes CDR1 SGHDT and CDR2 YYEEEE. The DNA for the CDR3 is TGTGCCAGCAGCTTGGGCTGGGGGGTTGCCTCAACTAATAAAAAACTGTTTTTT. Translating gives CASSLGWGVASTNKKLFF.

The rearrangement uses TRBV19 and TRBJ1-1, with D hard to call. From germline, CDR1 is LNHDA and CDR2 SQIVND (reference sequence). Trimming pared 5 bases from V and 5 bases from J, leaving 6 bases between. The CDR3 runs 11 residues. CDR3 protein: CASSYFTEAFF. Written as DNA, the CDR3 is TGTGCCAGTAGTTACTTTACTGAAGCTTTCTTT.

This chain connects TRBV6-2 or TRBV6-3 to TRBJ1-5; 7 bases align to TRBD1. The trim removed 1 base at V and 3 bases at J, leaving 9 bases unmatched. Looked up from germline, CDR1 is MNHEY and CDR2 is SVGEGT. This CDR3 is 17 amino acids long. The CDR3 spells CASSYFWTGRVNQPQHF. CDR3 coding DNA: TGTGCCAGCAGTTACTTTTGGACAGGTAGAGTCAATCAGCCCCAGCATTTT.

Turning to this clone: One end of the junction does not line up with germline, which may come from a read error. V and J are TRBV15 and TRBJ2-7, with 10 bases matching TRBD1. Germline CDR1 LNHNV, CDR2 YYDKDF (reference sequence). This CDR3 comprises 19 residues. This chain's CDR3 is CTTSTDRDRGGGGLYEQYF. The CDR3 DNA reads TGTACCACCAGCACAGACCGGGACAGGGGAGGTGGGGGTCTCTACGAGCAGTACTTC.

The chain is built from TRBV6-5 and TRBJ1-4; D remains ambiguous. The V end lost 5 bases, the J end lost 4 bases, and 11 bases lay between the germline ends. Germline CDR1 MNHEY, CDR2 SVGAGI. The CDR3 consists of 14 residues. CDR3 sequence reads: CASSRGQINEKLFF. DNA for the CDR3: TGTGCCAGCAGTCGAGGGCAAATTAATGAAAAACTGTTTTTT.

The chain combines TRBV6-6 with TRBJ2-5; D is perhaps TRBD2 (6 bases). The CDR3 covers 15 residues. The V end lost 7 bases, the J end lost 5 bases, and 20 bases lay between the germline ends. The germline CDR1 and CDR2 sequences are MNHNY and SVGAGI (reference sequence). The CDR3 is CASTQPRAGGETQYF. The CDR3 nucleotides read TGTGCCAGCACCCAGCCCCGGGCAGGAGGGGAGACCCAGTACTTC.

This rearrangement joins TRBV19 to TRBJ1-5, with 7 bases fitting TRBD1. V trimming: 7 bases; J trimming: 0 bases; junction bases outside the gene matches: 6. The CDR3 loop spans 15 amino acids. Germline CDR1 is LNHDA and CDR2 is SQIVND (reference sequence). CDR3 in amino acids: CASKWDSHSNQPQHF. In DNA, the CDR3 is TGTGCCAGTAAGTGGGACAGCCATAGCAATCAGCCCCAGCATTTT.

The V call is TRBV6-5, the J call TRBJ2-7; 7 nucleotides align to TRBD2. J lost 5 bases, V lost 6 bases, and 10 bases had no gene match. Per germline, CDR1 MNHEY and CDR2 SVGAGI. This CDR3 spans 14 amino acids. Written as DNA, the CDR3 is TGTGCCAGCAGCCCCAGACTAGCTTTCCACGAGCAGTACTTC. It codes for CASSPRLAFHEQYF.

The J gene is TRBJ1-1, the V gene TRBV7-9; D not certain. Trimming shortened V by 4 bases and J by 7 bases, and 16 bases separated the two germline ends. Germline V gene sequence: CDR1 SEHNR, CDR2 FQNEAQ (reference sequence). The CDR3 loop spans 14 amino acids. CDR3 nucleotides: TGTGCCAGCAGCTCCCTGCTCGGAAACCTTGAAGCTTTCTTT. It is translated as CASSSLLGNLEAFF.

The chain has TRBV7-9 and TRBJ1-2; TRBD1 matches 8 bases. Trimming took 5 bases from V and 9 from J; bases not matched to a gene: 20. The CDR3 extends over 17 amino acids. Germline V CDR1 and CDR2: SEHNR, FQNEAQ (reference sequence). The CDR3 DNA reads as TGTGCCAGCAGCCCTTTGGGACAGGATCTCGTCCTTAATAGCTACACCTTC. Its protein product is CASSPLGQDLVLNSYTF.

The chain links TRBV6-1 to TRBJ2-7; 9 positions match TRBD1. Germline V gene sequence: CDR1 MNHNS, CDR2 SASEGT. The CDR3 has 15 residues. Trimming removed 2 bases from V and 1 base from J; junction bases left unmatched: 3. As DNA, the CDR3 is TGTGCCAGCAGTGAATCGGGGACAGGGTCCTACGAGCAGTACTTC. It encodes CASSESGTGSYEQYF.